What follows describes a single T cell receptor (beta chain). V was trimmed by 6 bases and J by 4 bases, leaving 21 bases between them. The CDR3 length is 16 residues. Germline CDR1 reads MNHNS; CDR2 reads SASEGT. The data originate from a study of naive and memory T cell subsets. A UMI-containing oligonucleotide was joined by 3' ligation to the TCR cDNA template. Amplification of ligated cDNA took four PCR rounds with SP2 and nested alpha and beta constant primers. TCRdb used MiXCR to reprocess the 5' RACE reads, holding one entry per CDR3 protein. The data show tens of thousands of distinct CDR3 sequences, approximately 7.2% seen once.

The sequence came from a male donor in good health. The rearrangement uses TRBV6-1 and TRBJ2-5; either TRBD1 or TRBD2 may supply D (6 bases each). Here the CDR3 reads CASRKQGTALGETQYF. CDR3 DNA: TGTGCCAGCAGGAAGCAGGGGACTGCTTTGGGAGAGACCCAGTACTTC.